The sequence of this T cell receptor (beta chain) was determined in a study of CXCR3-negative and CXCR3-positive naive CD8 T cells. Study-wide points: Naive cells positive for CXCR3 carried more hydrophobic TRB CDR3s than CXCR3-negative ones.

The CDR3 contains 12 residues. The germline V gene encodes CDR1 SNHLY and CDR2 FYNNEI. Remarks on this clonotype: The antigen remains unidentified.

Each TRB cDNA library was prepared by 5' RACE (with UMI labels). TCRdb re-called the 5' RACE reads; every CDR3 protein appears as one record, without DNA. Its listing shows about 90,000 distinct CDR3 sequences. The sequenced sample was naive CXCR3+ CD8+ T cells from blood. Subset reported: CD45RO-CCR7+CD27+CD95- naive CD8+ T cells expressing CXCR3 (TNR3+). The chain is built from TRBV2 and TRBJ2-3; without DNA, the TCRdb call of TRBD2 cannot be checked. This clonotype was sampled from a human donor in good health. Some clones in this sample may be carry-over from other donors' samples. CDR3: CARLAPTDTQYF.